Following are 25 T cell receptor beta chains from one sample sequenced in a study of T-cell memory formation after mild COVID-19 (dated by TCRdb to 2020 to 2022). The library was made by 5' RACE. Sequenced using an Illumina NovaSeq 6000. TCRdb cleaned the public reads at Q25 with fastp, built clones with MiXCR and kept in-frame beta chains. All rows with the same CDR3 protein become a single entry with the most common DNA and genes. This sample gives roughly 170,000 distinct CDR3 sequences in total; under 20% of them show up just once. Jointly, the top ten make up 3% to 4.5% of the sample. Specimen: PBMCs or a T cell subset sorted from them (not recorded which). These receptors were obtained from a man younger than 35 who had mild COVID-19 (a few samples of this study predate the infection). The sample titles of this study are shuffled in the database, so cell type and time point are left out; the donor was told from shared clones.

This clonotype has a handful of counts. The J gene is TRBJ2-7, the V gene TRBV6-5; 9 bases match TRBD1. V lost 0 bases, J lost 5 bases, and 8 bases stayed unmatched. This CDR3 is 16 amino acids long. The germline CDR1 and CDR2 sequences are MNHEY and SVGAGI. The CDR3 region is CASSYSSGTGFHEQYF. Here the CDR3 DNA reads TGTGCCAGCAGTTACTCTTCCGGGACAGGGTTTCACGAGCAGTACTTC.

The gene calls are TRBV2 and TRBJ2-7; D might be TRBD2 (6 bases). V gave up 7 bases and J gave up 6 bases, with 16 bases separating them. This CDR3 has 13 residues. Germline loops: CDR1 SNHLY, CDR2 FYNNEI. The CDR3: CASKPGEVGEQYF. The CDR3 bases are TGTGCCAGCAAACCCGGGGAGGTTGGCGAGCAGTACTTC.

This clonotype was observed a few times. The gene calls are TRBV27 and TRBJ1-6; TRBD1 matches 8 bases. The ends lost 6 bases at V and 0 bases at J; junction bases unmatched: 7. The length of the CDR3 is 17 residues. Germline loops: CDR1 MNHEY, CDR2 SMNVEV (reference sequence). The CDR3 DNA is TGTGCCAGCAGCCTGGGGACAGGTAGCTCCTATAATTCACCCCTCCACTTT. It translates to CASSLGTGSSYNSPLHF.

This clonotype was picked up a small number of times. This chain connects TRBV12-3 or TRBV12-4 to TRBJ2-1; 7 bases are a match to TRBD2. There are 16 residues in the CDR3. V lost 1 base and J lost 3; bases outside the gene matches: 6. CDR3 sequence: CASSLGPGGGYNEQFF. Here the CDR3 DNA reads TGTGCCAGCAGTTTAGGTCCAGGCGGGGGCTACAATGAGCAGTTCTTC.

V gene TRBV12-3 or TRBV12-4 combines with J gene TRBJ2-7; no firm D call. This CDR3 region has 14 residues. Trimming stripped 4 bases from V and 1 base from J, with 11 bases between. The CDR3 DNA follows: TGTGCCAGCAGTTCCGGGTCCGGGTCCTACGAGCAGTACTTC. Amino acids: CASSSGSGSYEQYF.

J is TRBJ2-1 and V is TRBV20-1; TRBD1 agrees at 10 bases. Germline-derived CDR1 and CDR2 are DFQATT and SNEGSKA (reference sequence). J was trimmed by 5 bases and V by 5 bases; bases with no gene match: 3. CDR3 length: 13 amino acids. CDR3 coding DNA: TGCAGTGCTGGGACAGGGGTTAACAATGAGCAGTTCTTC. Its protein is CSAGTGVNNEQFF.

This clonotype was picked up a small number of times. The V gene is TRBV7-9, the J gene TRBJ2-1; 9 bases are a match to TRBD1. CDR3 length: 16 amino acids. J gave up 6 bases and V 1 base, and 7 bases lay outside the gene matches. The V gene's germline CDR1 is SEHNR and CDR2 FQNEAQ (reference sequence). CDR3 sequence (DNA): TGTGCCAGCAGCTTAGTGGGACAGGGTATATTCAATGAGCAGTTCTTC. This translates into CASSLVGQGIFNEQFF.

This clonotype was detected many times. CDR3 amino acids: CASSPGLAGLLGETQYF. The CDR3 DNA sequence: TGTGCCAGCAGCCCGGGACTAGCGGGGCTCCTGGGGGAGACCCAGTACTTC. The chain employs TRBV11-2 and TRBJ2-5, with 13 positions matching TRBD2. Germline CDR1 reads SGHAT; CDR2 reads FQNNGV. The CDR3 has 17 amino acids. With 5 bases clipped from V and 5 bases from J, the junction kept 11 bases outside the gene matches.

V is TRBV5-5 and J is TRBJ2-7; 10 nucleotides match TRBD2. The CDR3 totals 17 residues. Looked up from germline, CDR1 is SGHKS and CDR2 is YYEKEE (reference sequence). Trimming cost V 4 bases and J 0 bases; bases outside gene matches: 10. The CDR3 region has the DNA TGTGCCAGCAGCGCCTATTGGACTAGCGGTACCTCCTACGAGCAGTACTTC. Translating it yields CASSAYWTSGTSYEQYF.

The DNA of the CDR3 is TGTGCCACCGGCGTGGGGGCTAACACCGGGGAGCTGTTTTTT. It translates to CATGVGANTGELFF. This chain joins TRBV7-8 and TRBJ2-2, with D possibly TRBD1 on 6 matching bases. V was trimmed by 10 bases and J by 2 bases, leaving 14 bases between them. The CDR3 extends over 14 amino acids. From germline, CDR1 is SGHVS and CDR2 FQNEAQ.

This chain links TRBV10-3 with TRBJ1-6; 12 bases map to TRBD1. After removal of 6 bases from V and 5 bases from J, the junction contained 2 bases not matched to a gene. Germline CDR1 and CDR2: ENHRY and SYGVKD. The CDR3 extends over 15 amino acids. The CDR3 DNA is TGTGCCATCAGGGGACAGGGGGCTAATAATTCACCCCTCCACTTT. It yields the protein CAIRGQGANNSPLHF.

The CDR3 loop is CSARVAGSFYEQYF. CDR3 sequence (DNA): TGCAGTGCTAGAGTCGCGGGAAGCTTCTACGAGCAGTACTTC. This chain uses TRBV20-1 with TRBJ2-7, with D possibly matching TRBD2 (6 bases). Germline-derived CDR1 and CDR2 are DFQATT and SNEGSKA (reference sequence). The CDR3 runs 14 residues. The germline V and J ends were trimmed by 1 base and 3 bases, with 13 bases remaining between them.

This clonotype came up a few times. The V gene is TRBV7-3, the J gene TRBJ2-7; D not certain. CDR3 length equals 14 residues. Germline V gene lookup returns CDR1 SGHTA and CDR2 FQGTGA. The ends were cut back, 6 bases at V and 2 bases at J, with 14 bases in the middle. The CDR3, as DNA: TGTGCCAGCAGTCCCGGGCTCCGTCCCTACGAGCAGTACTTC. Its translation: CASSPGLRPYEQYF.

V and J are TRBV11-1 and TRBJ1-1; 8 nucleotides agree with TRBD1. The V and J ends lost 5 bases and 6 bases, in that order; junction bases with no gene match: 8. Germline V gene data show CDR1 as SGHAT and CDR2 as FQDESV (reference sequence). This CDR3 has 14 amino acids. CDR3 loop: CASSQDRARPEAFF. CDR3 nucleotide sequence: TGTGCCAGCAGCCAGGACAGGGCCAGGCCTGAAGCTTTCTTT.

This clonotype turned up a few times. V and J are TRBV11-2 and TRBJ1-1; a possible D gene is TRBD1 (6 bases). This CDR3 spans 16 amino acids. Deletions cut 5 bases from V and 4 bases from J, with 20 bases between. CDR1 is SGHAT and CDR2 is FQNNGV in the germline V gene. In DNA, the CDR3 is TGTGCCAGCAGCCCTAGGGTGGGGGCTTGGTCCACTGAAGCTTTCTTT. Its protein product is CASSPRVGAWSTEAFF.

This clonotype was recorded a few times. The CDR3 protein is CSAPGISGRDTQYF. CDR3 coding DNA: TGCAGTGCACCCGGTATTAGCGGGCGAGATACGCAGTATTTT. V and J are TRBV20-1 and TRBJ2-3, with TRBD2 matching 7 bases. Germline V CDR1 and CDR2: DFQATT, SNEGSKA (reference sequence). V gave up 6 bases and J gave up 5 bases; unmatched junction bases: 11. This CDR3 spans 14 amino acids.

This clonotype was detected only a few times. The chain is built from TRBV5-1 and TRBJ2-7, with TRBD2 matching 8 bases. The trim removed 4 bases at V and 7 bases at J, leaving 7 bases unmatched. CDR1 and CDR2 from the germline V gene are SGHRS and YFSETQ. CDR3 size: 13 residues. Here the CDR3 reads CASSPWTGGEQYF. The CDR3 nucleotides read TGCGCCAGCAGCCCATGGACGGGAGGGGAGCAGTACTTC.

This clonotype was seen a few times. The J gene is TRBJ1-2, the V gene TRBV4-2; unclear D gene. Trimming shortened V by 0 bases and J by 2 bases, and 7 bases separated the two germline ends. Germline values: CDR1 LGHNA, CDR2 YNFKEQ. This CDR3 has 14 residues. CDR3 coding DNA: TGTGCCAGCAGCCAAGAGGCAGTGAACTATGGCTACACCTTC. Translation gives CASSQEAVNYGYTF.

This rearrangement joins TRBV5-1 to TRBJ2-5; TRBD1 agrees at 9 bases. The V gene end was trimmed by 5 bases and the J gene end by 6 bases; junction bases not matched to a gene: 11. CDR3 length equals 15 residues. Germline loops: CDR1 SGHRS, CDR2 YFSETQ. CDR3 sequence: CASSPGGQGVKTQYF. CDR3 DNA: TGCGCCAGCAGTCCCGGGGGACAGGGAGTAAAGACCCAGTACTTC.

This clonotype has just a few counts. The rearrangement joins TRBV5-1 to TRBJ2-2, with D unclear. The V gene lost 1 base and the J gene lost 0 bases, with 4 bases spanning the gap. This CDR3 has 14 residues. Germline loops: CDR1 SGHRS, CDR2 YFSETQ. Written as DNA, the CDR3 is TGCGCCAGCAGCTTGTCTTCGAACACCGGGGAGCTGTTTTTT. Its protein is CASSLSSNTGELFF. Full variable domain (rest looked up from reference TRBV5-1 and TRBJ2-2): KAGVTQTPRYLIKTRGQQVTLSCSPISGHRSVSWYQQTPGQGLQFLFEYFSETQRNKGNFPGRFSGRQFSNSRSEMNVSTLELGDSALYLCASSLSSNTGELFFGEGSRLTVL.

The rearrangement uses TRBV5-4 and TRBJ2-5, with D maybe TRBD2 (5 bases). Germline CDR1 and CDR2: SGHNT and YYREEE (reference sequence). The CDR3 is 14 residues long. Trimming removed 4 bases at V and 5 bases at J, with 15 bases between. Here the CDR3 DNA reads TGTGCCAGCAGCACCCAAGGGAGTGTTGAGACCCAGTACTTC. Amino acid sequence: CASSTQGSVETQYF. Variable domain in full (rest from reference TRBV5-4 and TRBJ2-5): ETGVTQSPTHLIKTRGQQVTLRCSSQSGHNTVSWYQQALGQGPQFIFQYYREEENGRGNFPPRFSGLQFPNYSSELNVNALELDDSALYLCASSTQGSVETQYFGPGTRLLVL.

This clonotype was recorded a few times. The V gene is TRBV5-1, the J gene TRBJ2-5; D possibly corresponds to TRBD2 (5 bases). Trimming removed 0 bases from V and 2 bases from J, with 8 bases in between. The CDR3 length is 14 residues. Per germline, CDR1 SGHRS and CDR2 YFSETQ. This CDR3 reads CASSLEGGQETQYF. The CDR3 DNA reads TGCGCCAGCAGCTTGGAGGGCGGGCAAGAGACCCAGTACTTC.

CDR3 nucleotides: TGTGCCAGCAGCTTACCCGGGGGCAGAGCTTTCTTT. Residues: CASSLPGGRAFF. The rearrangement uses TRBV7-8 and TRBJ1-1; a weak D match, TRBD1 (6 bases). V lost 2 bases to trimming and J lost 10 bases, with 11 bases between them. Looked up from germline, CDR1 is SGHVS and CDR2 is FQNEAQ. CDR3 length: 12 residues.

This clonotype occurred a few times. J is TRBJ2-3 and V is TRBV11-2; the D is unclear. Per the germline V gene, CDR1 is SGHAT and CDR2 is FQNNGV. Trimming took off 3 bases at V and 0 bases at J, with 7 bases between the two ends. The CDR3 totals 14 residues. CDR3 residues: CASSLYPSTDTQYF. The CDR3 DNA follows: TGTGCCAGCAGCTTGTATCCTAGCACAGATACGCAGTATTTT.

The chain carries TRBV4-1 and TRBJ2-3; 14 bases agree with TRBD2. After removal of 4 bases from V and 0 bases from J, the junction contained 3 bases not matched to a gene. The CDR3 runs 17 residues. Germline values: CDR1 MGHRA, CDR2 YSYEKL. For the CDR3, the DNA is TGCGCCAGCAGCCGGACTAGCGGGGGGATTAGCACAGATACGCAGTATTTT. This codes for CASSRTSGGISTDTQYF.